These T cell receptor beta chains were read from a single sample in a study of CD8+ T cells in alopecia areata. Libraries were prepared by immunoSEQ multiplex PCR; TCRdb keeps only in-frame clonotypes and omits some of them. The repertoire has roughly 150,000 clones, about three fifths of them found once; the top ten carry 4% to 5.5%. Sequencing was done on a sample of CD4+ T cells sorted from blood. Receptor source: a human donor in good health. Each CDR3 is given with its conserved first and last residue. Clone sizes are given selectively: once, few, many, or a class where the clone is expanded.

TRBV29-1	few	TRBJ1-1	CSVKDLNTEAFF
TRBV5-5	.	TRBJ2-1	CASSYWKAGTGSANEQFF
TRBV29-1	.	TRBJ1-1	CSVETQGGTEAFF
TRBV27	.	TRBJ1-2	CASRSSRDYGYTF
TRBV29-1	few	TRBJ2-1	CSVRPPGGAGNEQFF
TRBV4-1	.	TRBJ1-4	CASSQVLYEKLFF
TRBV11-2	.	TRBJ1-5	CASSQQNSNQPQHF
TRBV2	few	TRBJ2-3	CASRIGVADTQYF
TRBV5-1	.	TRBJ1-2	CASSQMSLSGYTF
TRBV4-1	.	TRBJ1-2	CASREDGGLGYTF
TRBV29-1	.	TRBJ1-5	CSASGQGDNQPQHF
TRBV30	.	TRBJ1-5	CAWSAWDRGNQPQHF
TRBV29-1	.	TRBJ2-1	CSAVLKGGAEGEQFF
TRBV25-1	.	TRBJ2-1	CASTLTSAGEQFF
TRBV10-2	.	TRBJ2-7	CASIGTGRSYEQYF
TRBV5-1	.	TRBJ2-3	CASSTGQGTDTQYF
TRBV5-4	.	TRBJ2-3	CASRLWTSGARGTQYF
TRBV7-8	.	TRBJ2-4	CASSRGALAGLAKNIQYF
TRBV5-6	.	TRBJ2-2	CASSLGLAATGELFF
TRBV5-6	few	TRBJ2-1	CASRARGSSYNEQFF
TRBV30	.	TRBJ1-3	CAWSSAGGHTIYF
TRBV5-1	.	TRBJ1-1	CASSLEMNTEAFF
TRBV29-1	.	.	CSVGTAYEQYF
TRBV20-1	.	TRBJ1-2	CSARAAYGYTF
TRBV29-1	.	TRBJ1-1	CSVVYRQNTEAFF
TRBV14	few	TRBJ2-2	CASSPGLARTGELFF
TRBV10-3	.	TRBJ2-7	CAISLRDRGPYEQYF
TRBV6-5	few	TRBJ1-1	CASRRRIQGGFEAFF
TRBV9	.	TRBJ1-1	CASSPAGRMNTEAFF
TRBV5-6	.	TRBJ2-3	CASISRFTDTQYF
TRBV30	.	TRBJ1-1	CAWSPDTKAFF
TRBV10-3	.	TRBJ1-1	CAISLNGNTEAFF
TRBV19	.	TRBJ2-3	CASKGLTPAAQYF
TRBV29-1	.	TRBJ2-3	CSADSRGGTDTQYF
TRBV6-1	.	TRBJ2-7	CASSPERNPSYEQYF
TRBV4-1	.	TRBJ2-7	CASSQVGDEQYF
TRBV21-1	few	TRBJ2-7	CASSMGGRAISYEQYF
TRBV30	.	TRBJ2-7	CAWTGLWGNEQYF
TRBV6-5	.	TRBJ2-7	CASSTNYPPGQYF
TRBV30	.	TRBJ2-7	CAWSASYEQYF
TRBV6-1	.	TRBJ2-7	CASSEKLGPYEQYF
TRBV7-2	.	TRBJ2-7	CASSWGQGKSYEQYF
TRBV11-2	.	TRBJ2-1	CASSRDGEFPNEQFF